This T cell receptor beta chain comes out of a study of blood T cells in healthy people across ages. The germline V and J ends were trimmed by 5 bases and 5 bases, with 14 bases remaining between them. Germline assignment: CDR1 KGHDR and CDR2 SFDVKD. This CDR3 is built from 14 residues. Each donor gave approximately 9.7 milliliters of peripheral blood. The use of a sample-barcoded 5' primer and a J-beta primer mix characterized a second PCR of about 7 to 12 cycles. Every cDNA molecule bore a tag from a template-switch adaptor containing 12 random nucleotides. TCRdb reprocessed the 5' RACE reads via MiXCR and lists one record per CDR3 protein. Of about 1.1 million distinct CDR3 sequences in the sample, roughly two fifths were seen once.

The source material was blood. The chain uses TRBV24-1 and TRBJ1-2; D gene ambiguous. The source is a man younger than 35 in good health. The CDR3 DNA follows: TGTGCCACCAGTGTACCGGGAACCAATTATGGCTACACCTTC. Protein sequence: CATSVPGTNYGYTF.